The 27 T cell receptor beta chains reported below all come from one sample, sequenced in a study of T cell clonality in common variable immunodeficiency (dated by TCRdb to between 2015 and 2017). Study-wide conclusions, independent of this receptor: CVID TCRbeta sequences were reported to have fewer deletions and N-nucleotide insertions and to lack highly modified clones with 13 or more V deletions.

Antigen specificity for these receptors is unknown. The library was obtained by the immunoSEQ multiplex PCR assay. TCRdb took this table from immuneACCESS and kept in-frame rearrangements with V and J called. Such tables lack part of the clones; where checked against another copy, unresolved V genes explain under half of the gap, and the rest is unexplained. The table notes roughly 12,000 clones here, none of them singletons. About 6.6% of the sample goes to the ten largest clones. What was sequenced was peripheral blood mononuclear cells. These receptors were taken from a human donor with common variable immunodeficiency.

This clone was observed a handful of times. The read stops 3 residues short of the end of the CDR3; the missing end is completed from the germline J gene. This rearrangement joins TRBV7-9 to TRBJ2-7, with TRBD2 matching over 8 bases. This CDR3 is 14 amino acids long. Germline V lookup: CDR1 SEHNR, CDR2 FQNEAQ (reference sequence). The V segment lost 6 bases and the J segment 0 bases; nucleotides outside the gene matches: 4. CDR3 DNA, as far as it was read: TGTGCCAGCAGTATAGCGGGGCACTCCTACGAG. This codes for CASSIAGHSYE. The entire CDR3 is CASSIAGHSYEQYF. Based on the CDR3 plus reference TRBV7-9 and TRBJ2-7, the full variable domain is DTGVSQNPRHKITKRGQNVTFRCDPISEHNRLYWYRQTLGQGPEFLTYFQNEAQLEKSRLLSDRFSAERPKGSFSTLEIQRTEQGDSAMYLCASSIAGHSYEQYFGPGTRLTVT.

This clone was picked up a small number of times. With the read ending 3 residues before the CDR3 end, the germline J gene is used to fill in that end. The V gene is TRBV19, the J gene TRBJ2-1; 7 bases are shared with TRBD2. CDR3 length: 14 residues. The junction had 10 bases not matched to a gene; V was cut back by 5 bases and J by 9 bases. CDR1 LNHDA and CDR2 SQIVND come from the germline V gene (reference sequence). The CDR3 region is CASSFKRTSVEQFF. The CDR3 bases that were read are TGTGCCAGTAGTTTCAAAAGGACTAGTGTTGAG.

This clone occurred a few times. The sequenced part of the CDR3 DNA is TGTGCCAGCTCACCACCCGGGGGGGCCTTCTATGAG. It translates to CASSPPGGAFYE. The entire CDR3 reads CASSPPGGAFYEQFF. The chain uses TRBV18 and TRBJ2-1, with 8 bases identical to TRBD2. The read is 3 residues too short to cover the CDR3 end, so that end is filled in from the germline J gene. CDR3 length: 15 amino acids. Trimming at V came to 0 bases and at J to 8 bases, leaving 6 bases not matched to a gene. The V gene's germline CDR1 is KGHSH and CDR2 LQKENI.

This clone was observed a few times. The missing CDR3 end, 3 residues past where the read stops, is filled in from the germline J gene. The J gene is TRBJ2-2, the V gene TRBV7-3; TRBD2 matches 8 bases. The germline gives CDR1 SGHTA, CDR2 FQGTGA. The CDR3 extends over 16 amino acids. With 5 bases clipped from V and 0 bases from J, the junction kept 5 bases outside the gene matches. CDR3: CASSGVAGTNTGELFF. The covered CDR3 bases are TGTGCCAGCAGCGGTGTAGCGGGGACGAACACCGGGGAG.

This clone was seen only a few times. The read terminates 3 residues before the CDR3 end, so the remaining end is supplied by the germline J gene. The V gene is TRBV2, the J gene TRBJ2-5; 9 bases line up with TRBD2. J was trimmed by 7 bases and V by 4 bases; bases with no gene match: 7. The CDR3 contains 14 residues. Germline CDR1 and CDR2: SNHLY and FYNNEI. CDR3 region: CASSVSSGDGTQYF. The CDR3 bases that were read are TGTGCCAGCAGTGTCTCTAGCGGGGACGGGACC. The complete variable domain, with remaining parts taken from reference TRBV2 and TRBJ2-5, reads EPEVTQTPSHQVTQMGQEVILRCVPISNHLYFYWYRQILGQKVEFLVSFYNNEISEKSEIFDDQFSVERPDGSNFTLKIRSTKLEDSAMYFCASSVSSGDGTQYFGPGTRLLVL.

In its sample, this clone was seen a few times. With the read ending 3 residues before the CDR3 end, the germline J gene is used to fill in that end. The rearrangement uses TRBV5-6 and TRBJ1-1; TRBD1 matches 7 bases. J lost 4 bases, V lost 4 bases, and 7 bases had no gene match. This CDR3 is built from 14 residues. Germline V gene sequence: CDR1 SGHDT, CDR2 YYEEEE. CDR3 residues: CASSRGTEGTEAFF. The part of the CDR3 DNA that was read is TGTGCCAGCAGCCGCGGGACAGAGGGCACTGAA.

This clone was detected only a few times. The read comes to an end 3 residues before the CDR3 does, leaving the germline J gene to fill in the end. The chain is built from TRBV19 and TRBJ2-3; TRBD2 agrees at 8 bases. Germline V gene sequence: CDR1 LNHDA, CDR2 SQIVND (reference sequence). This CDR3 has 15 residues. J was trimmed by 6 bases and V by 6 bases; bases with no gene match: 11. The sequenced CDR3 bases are TGTGCCAGTAGAGGAGCGGGGGCCCCTGGGGATACG. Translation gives CASRGAGAPGDT. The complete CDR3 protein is CASRGAGAPGDTQYF.

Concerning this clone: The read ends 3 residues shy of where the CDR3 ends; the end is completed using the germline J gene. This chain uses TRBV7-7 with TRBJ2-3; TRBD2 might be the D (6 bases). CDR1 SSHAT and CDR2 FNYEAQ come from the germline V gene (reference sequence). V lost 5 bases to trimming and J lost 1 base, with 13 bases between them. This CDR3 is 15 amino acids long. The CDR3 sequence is CASSRSVAGTDTQYF. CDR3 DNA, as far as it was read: TGTGCCAGCAGCCGAAGTGTAGCGGGCACAGATACG.

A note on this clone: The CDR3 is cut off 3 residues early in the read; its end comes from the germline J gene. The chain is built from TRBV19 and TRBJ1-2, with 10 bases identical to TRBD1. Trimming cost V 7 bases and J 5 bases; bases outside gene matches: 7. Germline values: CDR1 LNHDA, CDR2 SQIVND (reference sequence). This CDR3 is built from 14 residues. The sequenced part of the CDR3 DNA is TGTGCCAGTACCTTCGGACAGGGGGGGTATGGC. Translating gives CASTFGQGGYG. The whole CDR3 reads CASTFGQGGYGYTF.

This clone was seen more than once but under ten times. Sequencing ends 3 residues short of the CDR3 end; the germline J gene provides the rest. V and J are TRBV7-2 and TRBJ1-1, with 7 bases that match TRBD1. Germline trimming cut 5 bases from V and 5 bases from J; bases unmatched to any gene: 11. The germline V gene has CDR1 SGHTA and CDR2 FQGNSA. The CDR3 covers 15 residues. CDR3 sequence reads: CASSPPPGGRTEAFF. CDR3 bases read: TGTGCCAGCAGCCCACCCCCAGGGGGTCGGACTGAA. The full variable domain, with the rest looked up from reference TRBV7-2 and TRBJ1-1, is GAGVSQSPSNKVTEKGKDVELRCDPISGHTALYWYRQSLGQGLEFLIYFQGNSAPDKSGLPSDRFSAERTGGSVSTLTIQRTQQEDSAVYLCASSPPPGGRTEAFFGQGTRLTVV.

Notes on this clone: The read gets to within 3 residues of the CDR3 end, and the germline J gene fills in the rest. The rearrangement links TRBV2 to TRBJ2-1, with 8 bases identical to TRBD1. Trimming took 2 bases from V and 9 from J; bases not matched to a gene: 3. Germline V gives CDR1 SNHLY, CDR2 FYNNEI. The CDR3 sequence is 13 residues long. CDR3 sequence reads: CASSEQGAGEQFF. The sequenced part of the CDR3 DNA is TGTGCCAGCAGTGAACAGGGGGCAGGTGAG.

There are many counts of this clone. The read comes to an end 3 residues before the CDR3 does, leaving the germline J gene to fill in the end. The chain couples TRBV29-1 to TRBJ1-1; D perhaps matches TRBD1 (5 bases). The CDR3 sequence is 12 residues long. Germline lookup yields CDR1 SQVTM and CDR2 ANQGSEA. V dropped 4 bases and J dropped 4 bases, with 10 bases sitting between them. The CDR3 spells CSVVQGSTEAFF. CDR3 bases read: TGCAGCGTTGTTCAGGGAAGCACTGAA.

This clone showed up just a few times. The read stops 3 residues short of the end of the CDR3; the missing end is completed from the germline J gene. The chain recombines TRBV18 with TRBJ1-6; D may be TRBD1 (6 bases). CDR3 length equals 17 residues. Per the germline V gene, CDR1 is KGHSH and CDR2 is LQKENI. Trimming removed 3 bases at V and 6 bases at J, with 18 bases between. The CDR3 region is CASSPTGLAISNSPLHF. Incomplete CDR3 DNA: TGTGCCAGCTCACCCACAGGGCTGGCTATATCTAATTCACCC.

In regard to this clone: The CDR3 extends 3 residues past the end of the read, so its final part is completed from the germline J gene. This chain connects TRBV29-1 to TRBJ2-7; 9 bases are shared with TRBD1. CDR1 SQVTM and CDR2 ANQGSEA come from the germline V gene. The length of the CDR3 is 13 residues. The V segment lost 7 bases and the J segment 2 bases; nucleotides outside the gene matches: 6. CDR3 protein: CSAVRTGAYEQYF. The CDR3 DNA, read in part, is TGCAGCGCCGTAAGGACAGGGGCCTACGAG.

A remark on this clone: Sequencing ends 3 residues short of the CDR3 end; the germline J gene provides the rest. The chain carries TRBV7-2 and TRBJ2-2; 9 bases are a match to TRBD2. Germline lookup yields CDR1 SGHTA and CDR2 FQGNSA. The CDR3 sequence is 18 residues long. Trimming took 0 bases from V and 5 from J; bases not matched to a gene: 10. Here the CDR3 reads CASSLAWAGGQSTGELFF. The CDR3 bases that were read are TGTGCCAGCAGCTTAGCCTGGGCGGGGGGGCAAAGTACCGGGGAG.

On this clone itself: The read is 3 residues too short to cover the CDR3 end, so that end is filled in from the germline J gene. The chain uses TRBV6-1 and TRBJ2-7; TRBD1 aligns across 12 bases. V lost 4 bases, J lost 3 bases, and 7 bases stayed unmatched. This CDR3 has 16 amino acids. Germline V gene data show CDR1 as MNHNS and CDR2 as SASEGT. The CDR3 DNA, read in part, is TGTGCCAGCAGTGCGGGGACAGGGGGCGACCTCTACGAG. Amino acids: CASSAGTGGDLYE. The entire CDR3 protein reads CASSAGTGGDLYEQYF.

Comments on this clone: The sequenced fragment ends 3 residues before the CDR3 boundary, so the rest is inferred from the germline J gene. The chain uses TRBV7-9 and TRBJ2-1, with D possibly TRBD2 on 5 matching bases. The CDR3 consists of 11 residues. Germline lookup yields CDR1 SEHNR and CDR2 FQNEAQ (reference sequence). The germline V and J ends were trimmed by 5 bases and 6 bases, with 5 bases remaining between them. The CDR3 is CASSEGNEQFF. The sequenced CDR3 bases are TGTGCCAGCAGCGAGGGCAATGAG.

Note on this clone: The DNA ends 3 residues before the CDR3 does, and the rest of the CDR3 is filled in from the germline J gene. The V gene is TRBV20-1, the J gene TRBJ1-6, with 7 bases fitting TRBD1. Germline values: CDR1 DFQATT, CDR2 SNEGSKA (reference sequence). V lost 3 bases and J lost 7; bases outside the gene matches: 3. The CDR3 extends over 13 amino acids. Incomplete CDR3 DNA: TGCAGTGCTAGGGGACAGCAGAATTCACCC. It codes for CSARGQQNSP. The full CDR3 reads CSARGQQNSPLHF.

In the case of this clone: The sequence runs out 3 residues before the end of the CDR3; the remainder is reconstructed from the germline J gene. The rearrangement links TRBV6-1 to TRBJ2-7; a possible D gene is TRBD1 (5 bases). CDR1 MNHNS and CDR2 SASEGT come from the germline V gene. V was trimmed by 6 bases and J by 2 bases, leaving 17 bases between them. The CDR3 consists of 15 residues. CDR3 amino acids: CASREPRVRTYEQYF. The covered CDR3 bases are TGTGCCAGCAGAGAACCCAGGGTTCGCACCTACGAG.

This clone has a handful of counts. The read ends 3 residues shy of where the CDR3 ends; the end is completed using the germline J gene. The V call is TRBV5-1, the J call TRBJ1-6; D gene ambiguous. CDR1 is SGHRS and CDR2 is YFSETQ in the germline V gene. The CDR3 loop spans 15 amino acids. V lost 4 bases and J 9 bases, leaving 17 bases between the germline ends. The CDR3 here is CASSPKSGPSSPLHF. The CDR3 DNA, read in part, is TGCGCCAGCAGCCCGAAATCAGGTCCCAGTTCACCC.

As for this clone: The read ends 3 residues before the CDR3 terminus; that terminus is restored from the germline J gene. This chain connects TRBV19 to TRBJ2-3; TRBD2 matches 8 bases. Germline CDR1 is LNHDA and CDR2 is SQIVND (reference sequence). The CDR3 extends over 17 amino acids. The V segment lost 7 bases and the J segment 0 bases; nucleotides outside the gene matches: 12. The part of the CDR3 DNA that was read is TGTGCCAGTAAAGAGCGGGGGCCGGATTCTAGCACAGATACG. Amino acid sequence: CASKERGPDSSTDT. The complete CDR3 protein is CASKERGPDSSTDTQYF.

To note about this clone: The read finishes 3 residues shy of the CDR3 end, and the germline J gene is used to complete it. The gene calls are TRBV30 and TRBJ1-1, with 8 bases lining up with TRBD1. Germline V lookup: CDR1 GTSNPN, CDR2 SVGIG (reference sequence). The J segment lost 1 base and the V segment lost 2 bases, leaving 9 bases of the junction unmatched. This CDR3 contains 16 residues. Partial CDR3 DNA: TGTGCCTGGAGTCAGAATCAGGGGGCAAGGAACACTGAA. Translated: CAWSQNQGARNTE. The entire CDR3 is CAWSQNQGARNTEAFF.

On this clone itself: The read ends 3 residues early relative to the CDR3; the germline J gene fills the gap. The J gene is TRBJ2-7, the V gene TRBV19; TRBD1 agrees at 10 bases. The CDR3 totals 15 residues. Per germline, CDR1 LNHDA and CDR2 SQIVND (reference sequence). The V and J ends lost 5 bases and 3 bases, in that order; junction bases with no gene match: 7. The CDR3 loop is CASSYRDRGSYEQYF. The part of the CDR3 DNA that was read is TGTGCCAGTAGTTACCGGGACAGGGGCAGCTACGAG.

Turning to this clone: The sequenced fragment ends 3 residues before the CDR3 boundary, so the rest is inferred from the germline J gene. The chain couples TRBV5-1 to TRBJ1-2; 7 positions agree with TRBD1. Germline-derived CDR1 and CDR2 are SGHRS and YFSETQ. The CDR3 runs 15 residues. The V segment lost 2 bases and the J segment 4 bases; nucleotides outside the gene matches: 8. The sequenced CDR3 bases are TGCGCCAGCAGCTTAGGGACAGACGCACTCTATGGC. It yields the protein CASSLGTDALYG. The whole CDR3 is CASSLGTDALYGYTF. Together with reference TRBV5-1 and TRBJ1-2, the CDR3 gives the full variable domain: KAGVTQTPRYLIKTRGQQVTLSCSPISGHRSVSWYQQTPGQGLQFLFEYFSETQRNKGNFPGRFSGRQFSNSRSEMNVSTLELGDSALYLCASSLGTDALYGYTFGSGTRLTVV.

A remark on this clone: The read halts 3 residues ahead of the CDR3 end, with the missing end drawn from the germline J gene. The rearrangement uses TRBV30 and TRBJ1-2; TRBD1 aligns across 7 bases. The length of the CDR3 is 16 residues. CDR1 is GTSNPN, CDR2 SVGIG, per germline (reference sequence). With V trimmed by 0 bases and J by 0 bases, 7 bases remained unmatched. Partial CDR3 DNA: TGTGCCTGGAGTGTAGGGGCCGGGACAGCTAACTATGGC. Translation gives CAWSVGAGTANYG. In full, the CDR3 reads CAWSVGAGTANYGYTF.

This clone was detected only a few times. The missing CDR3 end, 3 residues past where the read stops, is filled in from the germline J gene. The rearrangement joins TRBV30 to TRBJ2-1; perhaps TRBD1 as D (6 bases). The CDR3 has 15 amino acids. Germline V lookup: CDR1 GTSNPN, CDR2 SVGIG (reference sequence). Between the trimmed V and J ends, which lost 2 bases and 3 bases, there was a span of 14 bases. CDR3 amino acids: CAWSKTRGNYNEQFF. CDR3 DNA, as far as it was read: TGTGCCTGGAGTAAAACCAGGGGCAACTACAATGAG.

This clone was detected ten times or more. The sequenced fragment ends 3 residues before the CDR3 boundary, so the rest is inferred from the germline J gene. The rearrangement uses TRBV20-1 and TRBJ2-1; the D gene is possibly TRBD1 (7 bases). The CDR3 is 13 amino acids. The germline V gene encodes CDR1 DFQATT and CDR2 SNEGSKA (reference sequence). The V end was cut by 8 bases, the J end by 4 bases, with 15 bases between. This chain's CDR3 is CSLGQAGYNEQFF. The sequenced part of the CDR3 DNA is TGCAGTTTAGGACAGGCGGGGTACAATGAG.